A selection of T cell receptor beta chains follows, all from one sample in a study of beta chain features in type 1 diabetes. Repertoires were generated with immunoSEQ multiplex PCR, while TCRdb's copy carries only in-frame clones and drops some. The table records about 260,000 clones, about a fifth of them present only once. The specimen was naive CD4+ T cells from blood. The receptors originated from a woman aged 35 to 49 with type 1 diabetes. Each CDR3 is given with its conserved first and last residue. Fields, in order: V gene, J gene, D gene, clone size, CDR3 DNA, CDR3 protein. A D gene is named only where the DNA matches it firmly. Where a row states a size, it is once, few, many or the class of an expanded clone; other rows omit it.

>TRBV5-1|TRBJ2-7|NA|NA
TGCGCCAGCAGCCTGGTTGCGAGGGACGAGCAGTACTTC
CASSLVARDEQYF
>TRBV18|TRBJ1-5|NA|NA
TGTGCCAGCTCTCTCAGGGAAGGCTCGGGGGAGCCCCAGCATTTT
CASSLREGSGEPQHF
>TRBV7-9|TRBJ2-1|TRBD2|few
TGTGCCAGCAGCTTAACTACGGGAGGAGGCGATGAGCAGTTCTTC
CASSLTTGGGDEQFF
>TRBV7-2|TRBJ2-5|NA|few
TGTGCCAGCAGCCCTAAGTACCAAGAGACCCAGTACTTC
CASSPKYQETQYF
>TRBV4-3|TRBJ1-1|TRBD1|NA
TGCGCCAGCAGTCTAGCGCAGGGGGCAACTGAAGCTTTCTTT
CASSLAQGATEAFF
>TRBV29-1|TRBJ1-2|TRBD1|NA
TGCAGCGTTGGGGACCGGGACAGGGACTATGGCTACACCTTC
CSVGDRDRDYGYTF
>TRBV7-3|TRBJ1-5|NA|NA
TGTGCCAGCAGCTTACAGAGCAATCAGCCCCAGCATTTT
CASSLQSNQPQHF
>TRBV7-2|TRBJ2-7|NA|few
TGTGCCAGCAGCTTTGGCAGCTACGAGCAGTACTTC
CASSFGSYEQYF
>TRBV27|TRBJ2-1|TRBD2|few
TGTGCCAGCAGTCTCGGACTAGCTTTAGACAATGAGCAGTTCTTC
CASSLGLALDNEQFF
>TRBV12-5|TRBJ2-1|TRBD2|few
TGTGCTAGTGGTTTGTTCTGGACTAGCGGACACAATGAGCAGTTCTTC
CASGLFWTSGHNEQFF
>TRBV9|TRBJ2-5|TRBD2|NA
TGTGCCAGCAGTTCCGGACTAGCGGGGGGTCAAGAGACCCAGTACTTC
CASSSGLAGGQETQYF
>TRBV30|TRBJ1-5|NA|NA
TGTGCCTGGACCACTCAGGGGCGTGGCAGTCAGCCCCAGCATTTT
CAWTTQGRGSQPQHF
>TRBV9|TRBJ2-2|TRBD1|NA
TGTGCCAGCAGCTTGGACAGGTTCCCCGGGGAGCTGTTTTTT
CASSLDRFPGELFF
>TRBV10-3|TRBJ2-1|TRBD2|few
TGTGCCATCAGGGTTGTGTTAGCGGGAGTGAATGAGCAGTTCTTC
CAIRVVLAGVNEQFF
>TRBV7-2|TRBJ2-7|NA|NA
TGTGCCAGCAGCTTAGATGCAGGGGGGTACGAGCAGTACTTC
CASSLDAGGYEQYF
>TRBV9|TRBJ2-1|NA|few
TGTGCCAGCAGCGTGGCGCCCGGGGGGCACAATGAGCAGTTCTTC
CASSVAPGGHNEQFF
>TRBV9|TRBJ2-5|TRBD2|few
TGTGCCAGCAGCGCCCCAGAGGGGAGGGGAGAGACCCAGTACTTC
CASSAPEGRGETQYF
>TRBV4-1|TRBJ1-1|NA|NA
TGCGCCAGCAGCCAAGCTCTCCAGCGTATGAACACTGAAGCTTTCTTT
CASSQALQRMNTEAFF
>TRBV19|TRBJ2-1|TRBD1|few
TGTGCCAGTAGGGGACAGCAGTACAATGAGCAGTTCTTC
CASRGQQYNEQFF
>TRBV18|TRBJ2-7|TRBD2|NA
TGTGCCAGCTCACCCGGGGGGGAACCCTACGAGCAGTACTTC
CASSPGGEPYEQYF
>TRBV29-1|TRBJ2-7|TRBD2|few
TGCAGCGTTGAAGGGGCAGCTAGCGGCGAGCAGTACTTC
CSVEGAASGEQYF
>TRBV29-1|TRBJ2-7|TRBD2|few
TGCAGCGTTGCACAAGGGACTAGCTTCTACGAGCAGTACTTC
CSVAQGTSFYEQYF